The 30 T cell receptor beta chains below come from one sample, sequenced in a study of technical replicates of blood from a few donors. TCRdb's table, derived via immunoSEQ multiplex PCR, lists solely in-frame clones and lacks some. The table includes 80,000 to 90,000 clones, about 95% detected once. Source material: T cells isolated from PBMCs. Receptors originate from a human donor in good health.

In this sample, this clone turned up once. The V gene is TRBV19, the J gene TRBJ1-6; 8 bases map to TRBD1. The trim removed 2 bases at V and 10 bases at J, leaving 4 bases unmatched. CDR1 is LNHDA and CDR2 is SQIVND in the germline V gene (reference sequence). The CDR3 is 14 amino acids. CDR3 protein: CASSIQGAYSPLHF. CDR3 nucleotides: TGTGCCAGTAGTATACAGGGGGCGTACTCACCCCTCCACTTT.

The rearrangement uses TRBV5-1 and TRBJ2-1, with 10 bases identical to TRBD2. The CDR3 has 19 residues. The germline CDR1 and CDR2 sequences are SGHRS and YFSETQ. Germline trimming cut 1 base from V and 0 bases from J; bases unmatched to any gene: 10. In nucleotides, the CDR3 is TGCGCCAGCAGCTTGCAACTAGCGGGACAAGTAAACTCCTACAATGAGCAGTTCTTC. It specifies CASSLQLAGQVNSYNEQFF. The variable domain in full, with the rest retrieved from reference TRBV5-1 and TRBJ2-1, is KAGVTQTPRYLIKTRGQQVTLSCSPISGHRSVSWYQQTPGQGLQFLFEYFSETQRNKGNFPGRFSGRQFSNSRSEMNVSTLELGDSALYLCASSLQLAGQVNSYNEQFFGPGTRLTVL.

The rearrangement joins TRBV7-8 to TRBJ1-6; tentative D call: TRBD1 (5 bases). The V and J ends lost 4 bases and 4 bases respectively, with 17 bases between them. The germline V gene has CDR1 SGHVS and CDR2 FQNEAQ. The CDR3 extends over 17 amino acids. This chain's CDR3 is CASSSLGSGGYNSPLHF. The CDR3 DNA is TGTGCCAGCAGCTCGCTGGGCTCGGGGGGTTATAATTCACCCCTCCACTTT. Full variable domain (remainder filled in from reference TRBV7-8 and TRBJ1-6): GAGVSQSPRYKVAKRGQDVALRCDPISGHVSLFWYQQALGQGPEFLTYFQNEAQLDKSGLPSDRFFAERPEGSVSTLKIQRTQQEDSAVYLCASSSLGSGGYNSPLHFGNGTRLTVT.

The chain employs TRBV15 and TRBJ2-7, with D uncertain. The CDR3 consists of 11 residues. Looked up from germline, CDR1 is LNHNV and CDR2 is YYDKDF (reference sequence). The ends were cut back, 4 bases at V and 2 bases at J, with 3 bases in the middle. CDR3 protein: CATSTAYEQYF. CDR3 coding DNA: TGTGCCACCAGCACCGCCTACGAGCAGTACTTC.

V is TRBV2 and J is TRBJ1-4; 8 positions match TRBD1. The CDR3 is 15 residues long. Germline V lookup: CDR1 SNHLY, CDR2 FYNNEI. The V gene end was trimmed by 6 bases and the J gene end by 4 bases; junction bases not matched to a gene: 7. CDR3 sequence reads: CASRDGQGLNEKLFF. The CDR3 DNA sequence: TGTGCCAGCAGGGATGGACAGGGCCTTAATGAAAAACTGTTTTTT.

V and J are TRBV13 and TRBJ2-7, with 12 positions matching TRBD2. The V gene end was trimmed by 7 bases and the J gene end by 7 bases; junction bases not matched to a gene: 14. This CDR3 spans 16 amino acids. Germline V gene data show CDR1 as PRHDT and CDR2 as FYEKMQ (reference sequence). CDR3: CASTELAGGPSGEQYF. The CDR3, as DNA: TGTGCCAGCACCGAACTAGCGGGAGGCCCCTCTGGGGAGCAGTACTTC.

The chain is built from TRBV10-3 and TRBJ1-5; maybe TRBD1 (5 bases). The CDR3 is made up of 15 amino acids. Trimming stripped 0 bases from V and 3 bases from J, with 9 bases between. Germline V gene lookup returns CDR1 ENHRY and CDR2 SYGVKD. This CDR3 is CAISESVTDNQPQHF. CDR3 nucleotides: TGTGCCATCAGTGAGTCTGTGACAGACAATCAGCCCCAGCATTTT.

A single count supports this clone. The V call is TRBV19, the J call TRBJ2-1, with D possibly TRBD2 on 5 matching bases. Trimming took off 5 bases at V and 6 bases at J, with 23 bases between the two ends. The length of the CDR3 is 17 residues. The germline CDR1 and CDR2 sequences are LNHDA and SQIVND (reference sequence). The CDR3 coding sequence is TGTGCCAGTAGTTCGGCCGGGGTTGGCGGAACACGCAATGAGCAGTTCTTC. Protein sequence: CASSSAGVGGTRNEQFF.

V and J are TRBV4-1 and TRBJ1-5; D gene uncertain. This CDR3 comprises 15 residues. CDR1 MGHRA and CDR2 YSYEKL come from the germline V gene. The V and J ends lost 1 base and 1 base respectively, with 8 bases between them. CDR3 nucleotide sequence: TGCGCCAGCAGCCAAGGGGAGTCGAGCAATCAGCCCCAGCATTTT. The encoded protein is CASSQGESSNQPQHF.

J is TRBJ2-7 and V is TRBV5-4, with TRBD2 as a possible D gene (6 bases). Trimming took off 3 bases at V and 0 bases at J, with 7 bases between the two ends. Germline V lookup: CDR1 SGHNT, CDR2 YYREEE (reference sequence). CDR3 length: 13 amino acids. CDR3 nucleotide sequence: TGTGCCAGCAGCTCGGGACTCTCCTACGAGCAGTACTTC. Protein sequence: CASSSGLSYEQYF.

This sequence joins TRBV5-5 and TRBJ1-1, with D maybe TRBD1 (5 bases). V lost 0 bases and J lost 0, with 18 bases in between. Per germline, CDR1 SGHKS and CDR2 YYEKEE (reference sequence). The CDR3 has 18 amino acids. The CDR3 sequence is CASSLEGVFGIMNTEAFF. Written as DNA, the CDR3 is TGTGCCAGCAGCTTGGAAGGGGTATTCGGAATCATGAACACTGAAGCTTTCTTT.

V usage is TRBV5-4 and J usage is TRBJ2-7; D may be TRBD2 (6 bases). CDR3 length: 17 residues. CDR1 and CDR2 from the germline V gene are SGHNT and YYREEE (reference sequence). Trimming pared 4 bases from V and 0 bases from J, leaving 20 bases between. The CDR3 loop reads CASSPGASGGSSYEQYF. The CDR3 DNA reads TGTGCCAGCAGCCCGGGAGCGAGCGGAGGGAGCTCCTACGAGCAGTACTTC. Drawing the rest from reference TRBV5-4 and TRBJ2-7, the complete variable domain is ETGVTQSPTHLIKTRGQQVTLRCSSQSGHNTVSWYQQALGQGPQFIFQYYREEENGRGNFPPRFSGLQFPNYSSELNVNALELDDSALYLCASSPGASGGSSYEQYFGPGTRLTVT.

The rearrangement joins TRBV11-3 to TRBJ1-5; D remains unclear. The germline CDR1 and CDR2 sequences are SGHNT and YENEEA. The CDR3 is 13 amino acids. V was cut by 5 bases and J by 0 bases, with 5 bases left in between. In DNA form, the CDR3 reads TGTGCCAGCAGCCCCCATAGCAATCAGCCCCAGCATTTT. Its protein is CASSPHSNQPQHF. Looking up the rest from reference TRBV11-3 and TRBJ1-5 gives the full variable domain: EAGVVQSPRYKIIEKKQPVAFWCNPISGHNTLYWYLQNLGQGPELLIRYENEEAVDDSQLPKDRFSAERLKGVDSTLKIQPAELGDSAVYLCASSPHSNQPQHFGDGTRLSIL.

The V and J genes are TRBV5-1 and TRBJ2-1; 12 bases agree with TRBD2. Germline assignment: CDR1 SGHRS and CDR2 YFSETQ. The CDR3 is 15 residues long. Trimming at V came to 4 bases and at J to 3 bases, leaving 2 bases not matched to a gene. CDR3 coding DNA: TGCGCCAGCAGCAAACTAGCGGGGGGCTACAATGAGCAGTTCTTC. This translates into CASSKLAGGYNEQFF. Filled out from reference TRBV5-1 and TRBJ2-1, the complete variable domain reads KAGVTQTPRYLIKTRGQQVTLSCSPISGHRSVSWYQQTPGQGLQFLFEYFSETQRNKGNFPGRFSGRQFSNSRSEMNVSTLELGDSALYLCASSKLAGGYNEQFFGPGTRLTVL.

This sequence joins TRBV29-1 and TRBJ1-4; no clear D gene. The CDR3 has 13 residues. Germline V CDR1 and CDR2: SQVTM, ANQGSEA. V was cut by 2 bases and J by 8 bases, with 12 bases left in between. CDR3 in DNA: TGCAGCGTTGAACGAGGAGACGGGGAAAAACTGTTTTTT. Protein sequence: CSVERGDGEKLFF.

The chain is built from TRBV30 and TRBJ1-1, with D unclear. The CDR3 sequence is 15 residues long. V was trimmed by 0 bases and J by 3 bases, leaving 14 bases between them. CDR1 is GTSNPN and CDR2 is SVGIG in the germline V gene (reference sequence). CDR3 region: CAWSVDPTAYTEAFF. For the CDR3, the DNA is TGTGCCTGGAGTGTAGATCCAACTGCTTACACTGAAGCTTTCTTT. The full variable domain, with the rest looked up from reference TRBV30 and TRBJ1-1, is SQTIHQWPATLVQPVGSPLSLECTVEGTSNPNLYWYRQAAGRGLQLLFYSVGIGQISSEVPQNLSASRPQDRQFILSSKKLLLSDSGFYLCAWSVDPTAYTEAFFGQGTRLTVV.

The V and J genes are TRBV6-1 and TRBJ1-6, with 8 positions matching TRBD1. Germline loops: CDR1 MNHNS, CDR2 SASEGT. The CDR3 length is 13 residues. V gave up 10 bases and J gave up 7 bases; unmatched junction bases: 6. The CDR3 is CATPGQANSPLHF. CDR3 sequence (DNA): TGTGCCACCCCGGGACAGGCCAATTCACCCCTCCACTTT.

The V call is TRBV11-2, the J call TRBJ1-5; 7 nucleotides agree with TRBD1. Trimming cost V 1 base and J 3 bases; bases outside gene matches: 3. CDR1 and CDR2 from the germline V gene are SGHAT and FQNNGV. CDR3 length: 15 residues. The CDR3 protein is CASSLGQGPNQPQHF. In nucleotides, the CDR3 is TGTGCCAGCAGCTTAGGACAGGGCCCCAATCAGCCCCAGCATTTT.

This clone occurred once. The rearrangement links TRBV10-2 to TRBJ2-3; TRBD2 agrees at 9 bases. CDR3 length: 15 amino acids. Trimming took 6 bases from V and 0 from J; bases not matched to a gene: 4. CDR1 and CDR2 (germline): WSHSY, SAAADI. The CDR3 nucleotides read TGCGCCAGCAGCCCTAGCGGGACGAGCACAGATACGCAGTATTTT. Protein: CASSPSGTSTDTQYF.

This clone has a handful of counts. The chain uses TRBV4-1 and TRBJ1-5; D is uncertain. Trimming took 4 bases from V and 1 from J, leaving 11 bases between them. The germline CDR1 and CDR2 sequences are MGHRA and YSYEKL. There are 15 residues in the CDR3. The CDR3 reads CASSPLHISNQPQHF. The CDR3 nucleotides are TGCGCCAGCAGCCCCTTACACATCAGCAATCAGCCCCAGCATTTT.

The genes are TRBV5-1 and TRBJ2-7; 7 bases are shared with TRBD1. CDR3 size: 15 residues. The germline CDR1 and CDR2 sequences are SGHRS and YFSETQ. With V trimmed by 4 bases and J by 6 bases, 13 bases remained unmatched. The CDR3 DNA is TGCGCCAGCAGCATAAGACAGGGTTCGGTTGGCGAGCAGTACTTC. This codes for CASSIRQGSVGEQYF.

The V call is TRBV7-9, the J call TRBJ1-3; no reliable D call. The V gene's germline CDR1 is SEHNR and CDR2 FQNEAQ (reference sequence). This CDR3 region has 14 residues. With 5 bases removed from V and 0 bases from J, the gap between germline ends came to 8 bases. CDR3 bases: TGTGCCAGCAGCCCCAGGCTCTCTGGAAACACCATATATTTT. This translates into CASSPRLSGNTIYF. The full variable domain, with the rest looked up from reference TRBV7-9 and TRBJ1-3, is DTGVSQNPRHKITKRGQNVTFRCDPISEHNRLYWYRQTLGQGPEFLTYFQNEAQLEKSRLLSDRFSAERPKGSFSTLEIQRTEQGDSAMYLCASSPRLSGNTIYFGEGSWLTVV.

This sequence joins TRBV6-1 and TRBJ1-1; D unclear. The CDR3 covers 12 residues. CDR1 MNHNS and CDR2 SASEGT come from the germline V gene. This CDR3 is CAGGPTNTEAFF. The CDR3, as DNA: TGTGCAGGCGGGCCAACCAACACTGAAGCTTTCTTT.

This chain links TRBV5-1 with TRBJ2-5, with D possibly being TRBD1 (5 bases). CDR3 length: 14 amino acids. Trimming stripped 5 bases from V and 4 bases from J, with 15 bases between. Germline values: CDR1 SGHRS, CDR2 YFSETQ. CDR3 sequence (DNA): TGCGCCAGCAGAGGTTTGGGGCTGGGAGAGACCCAGTACTTC. Its protein product is CASRGLGLGETQYF.

The rearrangement links TRBV5-1 to TRBJ2-3; D gene ambiguous. Trimming removed 0 bases at V and 2 bases at J, with 10 bases between. Per germline, CDR1 SGHRS and CDR2 YFSETQ. The CDR3 is 15 residues long. The DNA of the CDR3 is TGCGCCAGCAGCTTGGGACTGACTTCCACAGATACGCAGTATTTT. Protein: CASSLGLTSTDTQYF. Using reference TRBV5-1 and TRBJ2-3 for the parts outside the CDR3, the full variable domain is KAGVTQTPRYLIKTRGQQVTLSCSPISGHRSVSWYQQTPGQGLQFLFEYFSETQRNKGNFPGRFSGRQFSNSRSEMNVSTLELGDSALYLCASSLGLTSTDTQYFGPGTRLTVL.

The J gene is TRBJ1-1, the V gene TRBV4-1; D perhaps matches TRBD1 (5 bases). Germline V CDR1 and CDR2: MGHRA, YSYEKL. V was clipped by 1 base and J by 2 bases, with 14 bases between them. CDR3 size: 16 residues. The DNA of the CDR3 is TGCGCCAGCAGCCAAGTGGGAAAGGGGCTCAACACTGAAGCTTTCTTT. Amino acids: CASSQVGKGLNTEAFF.

This clone appeared a single time. This chain links TRBV11-2 with TRBJ1-2; 11 nucleotides line up with TRBD1. Germline V gene data show CDR1 as SGHAT and CDR2 as FQNNGV. V was pared by 4 bases and J by 7 bases, with 5 bases of the junction left unmatched. This CDR3 contains 14 residues. The CDR3 DNA reads as TGTGCCAGCAGCTCCCCGGGACAGGGGGTTGGCTACACCTTC. Its protein is CASSSPGQGVGYTF.

The CDR3 DNA sequence: TGTGCCAGCAGTGAAACTAGCGGGCCGCTAGAGGGCAATGAGCAGTTCTTC. It yields the protein CASSETSGPLEGNEQFF. The chain recombines TRBV2 with TRBJ2-1; 9 bases line up with TRBD2. The CDR3 is made up of 17 amino acids. Germline CDR1 is SNHLY and CDR2 is FYNNEI. Trimming removed 2 bases from V and 6 bases from J; junction bases left unmatched: 11.

CDR3 nucleotides: TGTGCCAGCAGCTTAGATACCTACGAGCAGTACTTC. This sequence encodes CASSLDTYEQYF. This chain links TRBV7-9 with TRBJ2-7; D not certain. The CDR3 runs 12 residues. V shed 1 base and J shed 2 bases, with 3 bases lying between them. Germline-derived CDR1 and CDR2 are SEHNR and FQNEAQ (reference sequence).

The rearrangement joins TRBV2 to TRBJ1-4; 11 bases are shared with TRBD1. Per the germline V gene, CDR1 is SNHLY and CDR2 is FYNNEI. CDR3 length: 14 residues. The V segment lost 5 bases and the J segment 7 bases; nucleotides outside the gene matches: 3. The CDR3 protein is CASSWTGGIEKLFF. The CDR3 bases are TGTGCCAGCAGTTGGACAGGGGGCATTGAAAAACTGTTTTTT. Combining the CDR3 with reference TRBV2 and TRBJ1-4 gives the whole variable domain EPEVTQTPSHQVTQMGQEVILRCVPISNHLYFYWYRQILGQKVEFLVSFYNNEISEKSEIFDDQFSVERPDGSNFTLKIRSTKLEDSAMYFCASSWTGGIEKLFFGSGTQLSVL.